The clone carrying this TCR beta chain was observed a handful of times. This specimen belongs to a study of blood T cell repertoires in COVID-19. Study summary: Acute and convalescent COVID-19 specimens originated in the United States, Italy and Spain.

CDR3 length: 15 residues. V trimming: 0 bases; J trimming: 3 bases; junction bases outside the gene matches: 2. Germline-derived CDR1 and CDR2 are MNHEY and SVGEGT. Source study methods: Amplification with reference gene primers provided the estimates of nucleated cell counts. Clones were read by immunoSEQ multiplex PCR, and TCRdb kept only the in-frame ones, dropping some. From that table come the V and J calls and clone size; the DNA was used to work out D and trimming. The sample has approximately 260,000 clones, approximately 91% seen once. Source material: peripheral blood. V gene TRBV6-2 or TRBV6-3 combines with J gene TRBJ2-1; 7 nucleotides align to TRBD2. The TCR originated in a woman between 35 and 50 years old who had recovered from COVID-19. The DNA of the CDR3 is TGTGCCAGCAGTTACTCCGGGGACTACTACAATGAGCAGTTCTTC. The encoded protein is CASSYSGDYYNEQFF.